Below are 16 T cell receptor beta chains sequenced from a single sample in a study of technical replicates of blood from a handful of donors. Assay used: immunoSEQ multiplex PCR; TCRdb lists only in-frame clones, some missing. Of roughly 100,000 clones listed, 90% to 97% are singletons. The sample consisted of T cells isolated from PBMCs. These receptors came from a human donor in good health.

This chain joins TRBV19 and TRBJ2-2; possibly TRBD2 for D (5 bases). Per germline, CDR1 LNHDA and CDR2 SQIVND (reference sequence). The CDR3 is 14 residues long. V was pared by 6 bases and J by 3 bases, with 11 bases between. CDR3 sequence reads: CASRTGIYTGELFF. The CDR3 coding sequence is TGTGCCAGTAGAACGGGGATTTACACCGGGGAGCTGTTTTTT.

V and J are TRBV28 and TRBJ2-3; TRBD2 might be the D (5 bases). This CDR3 region has 12 residues. Germline-derived CDR1 and CDR2 are MDHEN and SYDVKM. Trimming pared 2 bases from V and 6 bases from J, leaving 6 bases between. CDR3 nucleotide sequence: TGTGCCAGCAGTTTACCGGGGGATACGCAGTATTTT. Translated: CASSLPGDTQYF.

This clone was seen a single time. The V call is TRBV30, the J call TRBJ2-7; 10 bases match TRBD2. Germline V gene data show CDR1 as GTSNPN and CDR2 as SVGIG (reference sequence). V gave up 4 bases and J gave up 3 bases; unmatched junction bases: 9. This CDR3 spans 15 amino acids. CDR3 in amino acids: CAWNVQREGLYEQYF. As DNA, the CDR3 is TGTGCCTGGAATGTACAGCGGGAGGGCCTCTACGAGCAGTACTTC.

The gene calls are TRBV18 and TRBJ1-4, with D perhaps matching TRBD1 (5 bases). The V gene lost 0 bases and the J gene lost 6 bases, with 14 bases spanning the gap. Germline CDR1 is KGHSH and CDR2 is LQKENI. The CDR3 contains 16 residues. CDR3 protein: CASSPPNFARDEKLFF. The CDR3 DNA sequence: TGTGCCAGCTCACCACCGAACTTCGCCAGGGATGAAAAACTGTTTTTT.

The rearrangement joins TRBV4-2 to TRBJ1-3, with TRBD1 matching 7 bases. CDR3 length equals 16 residues. Trimming removed 0 bases from V and 2 bases from J; junction bases left unmatched: 4. The germline gives CDR1 LGHNA, CDR2 YNFKEQ. CDR3 bases: TGTGCCAGCAGCCAAGATCTGGGGACAGCTGGAAACACCATATATTTT. Residues: CASSQDLGTAGNTIYF.

The chain carries TRBV30 and TRBJ2-1; the match to TRBD2 covers 11 bases. This CDR3 has 15 residues. Trimming took 3 bases from V and 2 from J; bases not matched to a gene: 3. The germline CDR1 and CDR2 sequences are GTSNPN and SVGIG (reference sequence). The CDR3 DNA reads TGTGCCTGGAGCGGGGGACTAGCGGCCTACAATGAGCAGTTCTTC. This sequence encodes CAWSGGLAAYNEQFF.

V usage is TRBV19 and J usage is TRBJ1-4; D unclear. Looked up from germline, CDR1 is LNHDA and CDR2 is SQIVND (reference sequence). Trimming removed 7 bases at V and 3 bases at J, with 12 bases between. The CDR3 is made up of 14 amino acids. In DNA form, the CDR3 reads TGTGCCAGTACCCCGTCTCAGGCTAATGAAAAACTGTTTTTT. Protein product: CASTPSQANEKLFF.

V and J are TRBV5-1 and TRBJ1-1, with no clear D. The CDR3 covers 13 residues. CDR1 and CDR2 (germline): SGHRS, YFSETQ. With 1 base removed from V and 3 bases from J, the gap between germline ends came to 7 bases. CDR3 bases: TGCGCCAGCAGCTTGTACGGGGACACTGAAGCTTTCTTT. Protein product: CASSLYGDTEAFF. The full variable domain, completed using reference TRBV5-1 and TRBJ1-1, is KAGVTQTPRYLIKTRGQQVTLSCSPISGHRSVSWYQQTPGQGLQFLFEYFSETQRNKGNFPGRFSGRQFSNSRSEMNVSTLELGDSALYLCASSLYGDTEAFFGQGTRLTVV.

CDR3 region: CASSGSETQYF. CDR3 sequence (DNA): TGTGCCAGCAGCGGGAGTGAGACCCAGTACTTC. The rearrangement links TRBV6-6 to TRBJ2-5; possible D gene TRBD2, 6 bases. Trimming cost V 6 bases and J 5 bases, with 7 bases left between them. The CDR3 has 11 residues. Germline lookup yields CDR1 MNHNY and CDR2 SVGAGI (reference sequence).

J is TRBJ1-1 and V is TRBV5-8; TRBD1 matches at 10 bases. CDR3 size: 14 residues. CDR1 and CDR2 (germline): SGHTS, YDEGEE. V shed 4 bases, J shed 4 bases, and the junction held 4 bases outside the gene matches. The CDR3 loop reads CASSRRQGATEAFF. The CDR3 DNA sequence: TGTGCCAGCAGCAGACGACAGGGGGCCACTGAAGCTTTCTTT.

The V and J genes are TRBV6-6 and TRBJ2-3, with 13 bases fitting TRBD2. The CDR3 contains 15 residues. V lost 6 bases to trimming and J lost 8 bases; unmatched junction nucleotides: 8. Germline loops: CDR1 MNHNY, CDR2 SVGAGI (reference sequence). The CDR3 is CASSELAGGSGTQYF. CDR3 sequence (DNA): TGTGCCAGCAGCGAACTAGCGGGAGGGAGCGGTACGCAGTATTTT.

This clone has just one count. This sequence joins TRBV27 and TRBJ2-4; D is ambiguous. V was shortened by 3 bases and J by 8 bases, with 11 bases between the two germline ends. Germline lookup yields CDR1 MNHEY and CDR2 SMNVEV (reference sequence). The CDR3 sequence is 13 residues long. CDR3 in amino acids: CASSFQRYDIQYF. The DNA of the CDR3 is TGTGCCAGCAGTTTTCAGCGTTATGACATTCAGTACTTC.

J is TRBJ2-5 and V is TRBV6-5; 8 bases are shared with TRBD2. This CDR3 is built from 14 residues. V lost 5 bases to trimming and J lost 5 bases; unmatched junction nucleotides: 7. CDR1 and CDR2 (germline): MNHEY, SVGAGI. The CDR3 region has the DNA TGTGCCAGCAGTCCGACTAGCGAATCGGAGACCCAGTACTTC. This translates into CASSPTSESETQYF.

V is TRBV7-9 and J is TRBJ1-4, with 9 positions matching TRBD1. Germline V gene sequence: CDR1 SEHNR, CDR2 FQNEAQ (reference sequence). V lost 3 bases to trimming and J lost 4 bases; unmatched junction nucleotides: 3. The CDR3 has 15 residues. CDR3: CASSFLDRGNEKLFF. CDR3 nucleotide sequence: TGTGCCAGCAGCTTCTTGGACAGGGGTAATGAAAAACTGTTTTTT.

The chain is built from TRBV19 and TRBJ1-1, with unresolved D. The CDR3 sequence is 16 residues long. V was cut by 1 base and J by 0 bases, with 12 bases left in between. The germline gives CDR1 LNHDA, CDR2 SQIVND (reference sequence). CDR3 loop: CASSIAVREMNTEAFF. The CDR3 DNA is TGTGCCAGTAGTATAGCCGTTCGAGAAATGAACACTGAAGCTTTCTTT.

Only one count was recorded for this clone. The chain recombines TRBV4-3 with TRBJ2-1; D perhaps matches TRBD1 (5 bases). V lost 2 bases and J 5 bases, leaving 25 bases between the germline ends. The CDR3 covers 19 residues. Germline-derived CDR1 and CDR2 are LGHNA and YSLEER. The CDR3 spells CASSQMDGAAPVRDNEQFF. CDR3 DNA sequence: TGCGCCAGCAGCCAAATGGATGGGGCGGCCCCCGTAAGGGACAATGAGCAGTTCTTC.